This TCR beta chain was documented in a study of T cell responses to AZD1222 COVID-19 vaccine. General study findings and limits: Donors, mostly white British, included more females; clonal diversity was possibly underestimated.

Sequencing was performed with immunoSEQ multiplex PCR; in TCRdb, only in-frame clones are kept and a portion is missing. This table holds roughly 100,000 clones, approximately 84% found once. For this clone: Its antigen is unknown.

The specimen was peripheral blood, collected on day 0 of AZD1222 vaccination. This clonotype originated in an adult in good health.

The CDR3 nucleotides read TGTGCCAGCAGCAGATCCGGGACTAGCGGAATGAACACCGGGGAGCTGTTTTTT. Protein: CASSRSGTSGMNTGELFF. This chain connects TRBV7-8 to TRBJ2-2, with TRBD2 matching 11 bases. V was pared by 5 bases and J by 1 base, with 9 bases of the junction left unmatched. The CDR3 has 18 residues. Germline CDR1 is SGHVS and CDR2 is FQNEAQ.